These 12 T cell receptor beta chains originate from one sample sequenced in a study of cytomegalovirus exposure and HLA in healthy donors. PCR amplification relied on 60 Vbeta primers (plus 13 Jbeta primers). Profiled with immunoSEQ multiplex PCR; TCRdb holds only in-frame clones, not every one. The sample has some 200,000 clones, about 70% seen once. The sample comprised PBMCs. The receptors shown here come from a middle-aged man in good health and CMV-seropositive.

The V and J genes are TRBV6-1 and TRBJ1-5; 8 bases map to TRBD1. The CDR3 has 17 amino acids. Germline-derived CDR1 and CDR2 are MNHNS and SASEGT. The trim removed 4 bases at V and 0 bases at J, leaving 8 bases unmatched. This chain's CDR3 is CASSGAGTGYSNQPQHF. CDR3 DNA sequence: TGTGCCAGCAGTGGCGCCGGGACAGGATATAGCAATCAGCCCCAGCATTTT.

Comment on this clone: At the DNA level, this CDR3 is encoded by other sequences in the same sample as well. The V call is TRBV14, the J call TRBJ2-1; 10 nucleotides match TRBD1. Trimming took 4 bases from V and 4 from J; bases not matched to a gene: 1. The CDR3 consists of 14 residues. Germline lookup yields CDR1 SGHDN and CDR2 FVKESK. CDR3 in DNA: TGTGCCAGCAGCCCGGGACAGGGGTACAATGAGCAGTTCTTC. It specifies CASSPGQGYNEQFF.

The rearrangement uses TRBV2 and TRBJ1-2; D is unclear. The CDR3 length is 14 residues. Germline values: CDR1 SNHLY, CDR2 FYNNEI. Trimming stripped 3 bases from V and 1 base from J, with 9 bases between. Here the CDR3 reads CASSEFSYNYGYTF. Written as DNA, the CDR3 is TGTGCCAGCAGTGAGTTCAGTTATAACTATGGCTACACCTTC.

The CDR3 loop is CASTTDRGGEAFF. CDR3 sequence (DNA): TGTGCCAGCACCACAGACAGGGGAGGTGAAGCTTTCTTT. The chain employs TRBV6-6 and TRBJ1-1, with 8 bases matching TRBD1. Per germline, CDR1 MNHNY and CDR2 SVGAGI (reference sequence). This CDR3 contains 13 residues. After removal of 7 bases from V and 7 bases from J, the junction contained 8 bases not matched to a gene.

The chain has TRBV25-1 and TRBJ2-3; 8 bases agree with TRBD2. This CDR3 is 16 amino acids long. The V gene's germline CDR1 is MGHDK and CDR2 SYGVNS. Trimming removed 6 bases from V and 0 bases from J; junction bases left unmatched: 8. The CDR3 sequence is CASSLSGGVSTDTQYF. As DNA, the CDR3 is TGTGCCAGCAGCCTTTCCGGGGGGGTTAGCACAGATACGCAGTATTTT.

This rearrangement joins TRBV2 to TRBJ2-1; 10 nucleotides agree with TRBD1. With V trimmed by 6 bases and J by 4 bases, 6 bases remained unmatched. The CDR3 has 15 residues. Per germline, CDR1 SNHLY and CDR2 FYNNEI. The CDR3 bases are TGTGCCAGCAGCGCCGGGACAGGGGAATACAATGAGCAGTTCTTC. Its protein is CASSAGTGEYNEQFF.

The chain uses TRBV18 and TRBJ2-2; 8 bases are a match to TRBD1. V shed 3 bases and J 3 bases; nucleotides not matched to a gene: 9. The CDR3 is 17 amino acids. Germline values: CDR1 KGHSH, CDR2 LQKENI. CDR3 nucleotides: TGTGCCAGCTCACCTTGGGACAGGCTAGCTGACACCGGGGAGCTGTTTTTT. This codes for CASSPWDRLADTGELFF.

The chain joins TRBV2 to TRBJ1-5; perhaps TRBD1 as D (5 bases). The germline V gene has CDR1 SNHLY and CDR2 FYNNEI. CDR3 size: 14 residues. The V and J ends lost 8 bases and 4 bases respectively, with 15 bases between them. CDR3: CASRQGSQNQPQHF. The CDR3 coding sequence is TGTGCCAGCCGCCAGGGAAGTCAGAATCAGCCCCAGCATTTT.

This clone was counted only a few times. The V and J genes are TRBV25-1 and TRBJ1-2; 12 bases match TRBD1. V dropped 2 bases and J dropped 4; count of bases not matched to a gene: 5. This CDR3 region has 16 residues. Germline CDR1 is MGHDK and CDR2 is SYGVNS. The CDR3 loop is CASSETGTGGFYGYTF. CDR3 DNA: TGTGCCAGCAGTGAAACCGGGACAGGGGGCTTCTATGGCTACACCTTC.

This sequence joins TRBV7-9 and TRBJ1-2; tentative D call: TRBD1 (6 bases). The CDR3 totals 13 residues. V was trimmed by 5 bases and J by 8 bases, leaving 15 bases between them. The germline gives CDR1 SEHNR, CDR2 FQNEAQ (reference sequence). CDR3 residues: CASSPQGGGGYTF. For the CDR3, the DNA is TGTGCCAGCAGCCCACAGGGTGGCGGCGGCTACACCTTC.

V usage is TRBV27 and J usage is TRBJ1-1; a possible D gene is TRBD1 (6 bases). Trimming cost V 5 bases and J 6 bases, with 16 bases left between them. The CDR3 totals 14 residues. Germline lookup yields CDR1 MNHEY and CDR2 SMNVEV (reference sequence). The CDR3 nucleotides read TGTGCCAGCAGTCCCCGGAGCAGGGGATCTGAAGCTTTCTTT. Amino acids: CASSPRSRGSEAFF.

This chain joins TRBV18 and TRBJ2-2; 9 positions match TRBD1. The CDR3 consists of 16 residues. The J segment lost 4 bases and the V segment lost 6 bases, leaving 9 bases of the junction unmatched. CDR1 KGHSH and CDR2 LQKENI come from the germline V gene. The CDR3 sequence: CASSFPGTGITGELFF. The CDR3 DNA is TGTGCCAGCTCCTTCCCCGGGACAGGGATCACCGGGGAGCTGTTTTTT.